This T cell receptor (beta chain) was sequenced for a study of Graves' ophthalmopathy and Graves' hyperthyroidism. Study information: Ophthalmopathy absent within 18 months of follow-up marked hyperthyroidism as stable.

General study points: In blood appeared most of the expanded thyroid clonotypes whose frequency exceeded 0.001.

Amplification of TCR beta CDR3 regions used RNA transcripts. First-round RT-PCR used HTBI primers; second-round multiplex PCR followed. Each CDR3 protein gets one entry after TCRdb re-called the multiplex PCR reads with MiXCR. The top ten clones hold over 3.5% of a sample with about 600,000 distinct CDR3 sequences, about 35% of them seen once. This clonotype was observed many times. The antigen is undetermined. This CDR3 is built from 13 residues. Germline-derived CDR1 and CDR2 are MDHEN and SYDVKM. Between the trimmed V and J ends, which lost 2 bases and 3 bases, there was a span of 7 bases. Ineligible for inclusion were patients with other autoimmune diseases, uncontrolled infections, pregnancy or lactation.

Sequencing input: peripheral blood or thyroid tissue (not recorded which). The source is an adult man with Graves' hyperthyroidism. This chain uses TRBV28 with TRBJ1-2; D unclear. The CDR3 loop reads CASSLLGDYGYTF. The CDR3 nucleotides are TGTGCCAGCAGTTTACTGGGAGACTATGGCTACACCTTC.